The TCR beta chain under discussion was sequenced for a study of radiotherapy plus CTLA-4 blockade in lung cancer. Study results and caveats: Blood saw expansion of tumor-derived TCR clones after radiotherapy plus ipilimumab.

For this clone: Its antigen is not identified.

The data were produced by immunoSEQ multiplex PCR, yet TCRdb's version contains in-frame clones alone and is incomplete. The sample lists tens of thousands of clones; about 80% were seen once. The CDR3 runs to 15 residues. Germline CDR1 reads SGDLS; CDR2 reads YYNGEE. The V and J ends lost 4 bases and 3 bases respectively, with 17 bases between them. The chain combines TRBV9 with TRBJ2-7, with D hard to call. This TCR was recovered from a human donor with non-small cell lung cancer that progressed on radiotherapy plus ipilimumab. The material was peripheral blood, obtained from a patient treated with radiotherapy plus ipilimumab. The CDR3 nucleotides are TGTGCCAGCAGCCTAGATGGCGGTATGGTCTACGAGCAGTACTTC. Encoded protein: CASSLDGGMVYEQYF.